Given below is one T cell receptor (beta chain) in context. Its antigen is currently unknown. Everyone who donated was a Caucasian adult who lived in Nashville, Tennessee. Researchers partitioned CD4+ cells into CD45RA+ naive and CD45RA-negative memory subsets. These data are taken from a study of shared clonotypes between healthy human individuals. General observations from the study: Donors were few, which limited the genetic and exposure-history diversity represented. Across a handful of donors, naive CD4 shared 5% to 6%, naive CD8 3% to 3.5%, memory CD4 roughly 2.2%, memory CD8 over 0.3%.

Data came from immunoSEQ multiplex PCR; TCRdb stores just in-frame clones and leaves some out. There are 2 million to 2.5 million clones in the sample; roughly 94% occur only once, and roughly 0.13% lies in the top ten. The CDR3 runs 14 residues. Per germline, CDR1 SGHAT and CDR2 FQDESV (reference sequence). The V end lost 1 base, the J end lost 7 bases, and 11 bases lay between the germline ends. This sequence was found in a man between 18 and 29 years old in good health. The chain uses TRBV11-1 and TRBJ2-1; perhaps TRBD2 as D (6 bases). Sequenced material: naive CD4+ T cells sorted from blood. Subset described: CD45RA+ positively selected. CDR3 sequence (DNA): TGTGCCAGCAGCTTAGTGGGCGGGAAGAATGAGCAGTTCTTC. Residues: CASSLVGGKNEQFF.